The entry below describes one TCR beta chain. The sample belongs to a study of cytomegalovirus exposure and HLA in healthy donors. The donors (healthy individuals) were bone marrow donors. A multiplex PCR was run with 60 Vbeta primers and 13 Jbeta primers. Assay: immunoSEQ multiplex PCR; the TCRdb copy retains only in-frame clones and omits some. The repertoire holds roughly 190,000 clones, with roughly 73% as singletons. The ends lost 2 bases at V and 4 bases at J; junction bases unmatched: 2. Germline V gene lookup returns CDR1 KGHSH and CDR2 LQKENI. The length of the CDR3 is 15 residues. The chain combines TRBV18 with TRBJ1-5; 10 positions agree with TRBD1. Sequenced material: PBMCs. This TCR was sampled from a woman aged 25 to 39 in good health and CMV-seropositive. The DNA for the CDR3 is TGTGCCAGCTCACCAGACAGGGGGCAAAATCAGCCCCAGCATTTT. Its translation: CASSPDRGQNQPQHF.